What follows are 6 T cell receptor beta chains derived from one specimen sequenced in a study of neoadjuvant anti-PD-1 for oral cavity cancer. This sample's time point: after neoadjuvant nivolumab, at surgical resection. This table comes from immunoSEQ multiplex PCR, and its TCRdb copy is limited to in-frame clones, with some not included. This repertoire shows around 35,000 clones, around 40% found once; its top ten account for about a sixth. Sequencing used tumor tissue, obtained after nivolumab (anti-PD-1) treatment. These receptors came from a person aged 35-79 years with oral cavity squamous cell carcinoma.

The chain links TRBV6-6 to TRBJ1-2; 11 bases fit TRBD1. Germline-derived CDR1 and CDR2 are MNHNY and SVGAGI (reference sequence). Trimming at V came to 8 bases and at J to 5 bases, leaving 4 bases not matched to a gene. The CDR3 covers 13 residues. The CDR3 bases are TGTGCCAGCGCCGGGACAGGGGGATATGGCTACACCTTC. This gives the protein CASAGTGGYGYTF.

In its sample, this clone was seen many times. The V gene is TRBV28, the J gene TRBJ2-5; TRBD1 or TRBD2 may be the D gene (5 bases each). V was trimmed by 6 bases and J by 9 bases, leaving 29 bases between them. CDR3 length: 17 amino acids. The germline V gene has CDR1 MDHEN and CDR2 SYDVKM. The CDR3 DNA is TGTGCCAGCAGCCCGGGGCAGGGTAGAGCGGTCCAAGGGGCCCAGTACTTC. Translated: CASSPGQGRAVQGAQYF.

The V and J genes are TRBV9 and TRBJ2-1, with 7 bases fitting TRBD1. Trimming at V came to 3 bases and at J to 0 bases, leaving 3 bases not matched to a gene. The CDR3 runs to 15 residues. Germline V gene lookup returns CDR1 SGDLS and CDR2 YYNGEE. The CDR3 bases are TGTGCCAGCAGCGCGGGACAGTCCTCCTACAATGAGCAGTTCTTC. Translation: CASSAGQSSYNEQFF.

This chain connects TRBV18 to TRBJ2-7; a weak D match, TRBD1 (5 bases). This CDR3 region has 14 residues. CDR1 is KGHSH and CDR2 is LQKENI in the germline V gene. The V and J ends lost 3 bases and 6 bases respectively, with 15 bases between them. As DNA, the CDR3 is TGTGCCAGCTCACCGGAATTGGGTACAGGCGAGCAGTACTTC. Amino acids: CASSPELGTGEQYF. Filled out from reference TRBV18 and TRBJ2-7, the complete variable domain reads NAGVMQNPRHLVRRRGQEARLRCSPMKGHSHVYWYRQLPEEGLKFMVYLQKENIIDESGMPKERFSAEFPKEGPSILRIQQVVRGDSAAYFCASSPELGTGEQYFGPGTRLTVT.

The chain couples TRBV6-6 to TRBJ1-5; unclear D gene. Per the germline V gene, CDR1 is MNHNY and CDR2 is SVGAGI (reference sequence). This CDR3 has 15 residues. Trimming cost V 2 bases and J 4 bases, with 12 bases left between them. The CDR3 coding sequence is TGTGCCAGCAGTTACGGAGGGAATGTAAATCAGCCCCAGCATTTT. Residues: CASSYGGNVNQPQHF.

The chain carries TRBV5-4 and TRBJ1-2, with D possibly being TRBD1 (5 bases). Germline CDR1 reads SGHNT; CDR2 reads YYREEE (reference sequence). Trimming shortened V by 6 bases and J by 7 bases, and 22 bases separated the two germline ends. This CDR3 has 15 residues. Written as DNA, the CDR3 is TGTGCCAGCACCGAGGGGCGGGGAGGGTTCGGTGGCTACACCTTC. This sequence encodes CASTEGRGGFGGYTF.